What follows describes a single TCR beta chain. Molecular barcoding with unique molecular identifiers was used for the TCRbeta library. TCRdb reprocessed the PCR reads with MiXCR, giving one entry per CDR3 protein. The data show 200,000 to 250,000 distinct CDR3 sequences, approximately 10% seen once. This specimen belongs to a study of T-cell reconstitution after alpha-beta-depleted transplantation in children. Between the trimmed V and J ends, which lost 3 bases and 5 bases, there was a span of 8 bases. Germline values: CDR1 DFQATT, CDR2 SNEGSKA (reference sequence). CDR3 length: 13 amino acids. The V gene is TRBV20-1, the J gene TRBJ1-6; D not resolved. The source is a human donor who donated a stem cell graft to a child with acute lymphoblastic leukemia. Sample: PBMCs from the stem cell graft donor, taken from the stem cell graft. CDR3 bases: TGCAGTGCTAGTAGAACGGATAATTCACCCCTCCACTTT. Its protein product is CSASRTDNSPLHF.